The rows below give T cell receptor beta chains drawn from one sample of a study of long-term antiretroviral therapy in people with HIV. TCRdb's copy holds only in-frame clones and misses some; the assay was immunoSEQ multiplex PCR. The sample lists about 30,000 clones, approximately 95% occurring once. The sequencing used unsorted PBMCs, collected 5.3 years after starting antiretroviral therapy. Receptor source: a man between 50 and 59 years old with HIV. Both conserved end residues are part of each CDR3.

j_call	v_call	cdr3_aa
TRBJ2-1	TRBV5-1	CASSRWQGDYNEQFF
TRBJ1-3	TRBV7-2	CASSLGRGNKRNTIYF
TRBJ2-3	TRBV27	CASTREGKGMDTQYF
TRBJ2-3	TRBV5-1	CASSLGVSISTDTQYF
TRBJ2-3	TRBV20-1	CSASHSDTQYF
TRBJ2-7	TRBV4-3	CASSQGSAGGYEQYF
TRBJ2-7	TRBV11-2	CASSLELGREQYF
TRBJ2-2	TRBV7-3	CASSPGPGTGELFF
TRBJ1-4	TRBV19	CASSPGRGQINEKLFF
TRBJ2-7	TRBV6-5	CASSYSQPSYEQYF
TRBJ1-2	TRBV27	CASSLSTGTLYGYTF
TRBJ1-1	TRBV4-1	CASSQDDRATEAFF
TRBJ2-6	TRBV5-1	CASSLAGVGSGANVLTF
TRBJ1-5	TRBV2	CASSEWGYSNQPQHF
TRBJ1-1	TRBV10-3	CAISEGGGEAFF
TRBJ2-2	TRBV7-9	CASSPGGDTNTGELFF
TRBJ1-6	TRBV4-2	CASSQDIGTGGKAYNSPLHF
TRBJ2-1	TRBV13	CASSRTGGGEQFF
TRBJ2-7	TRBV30	CAWRSGFLGRDYEQYF
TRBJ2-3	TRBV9	CASSEQGGTDTQYF
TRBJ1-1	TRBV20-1	CSAQGTEAFF
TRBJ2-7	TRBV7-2	CASSLVSQSEQYF
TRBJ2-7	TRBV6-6	CASSSGIEQYF
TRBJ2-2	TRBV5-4	CASSLLLGNTGELFF
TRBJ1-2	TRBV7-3	CASPQGGMNYGYTF
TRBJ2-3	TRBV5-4	CASTGTSVDTQYF
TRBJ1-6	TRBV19	CASSIVNNSPLHF
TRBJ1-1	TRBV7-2	CASSLVVNTEAFF
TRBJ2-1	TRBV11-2	CASSLAVNNEQFF
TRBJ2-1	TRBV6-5	CASSPGGTVHNEQFF
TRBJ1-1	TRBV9	CASSVDRETEAFF
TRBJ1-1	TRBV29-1	CSVGPSPEAFF
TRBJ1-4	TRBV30	CASLREGEKLFF
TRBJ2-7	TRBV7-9	CASSPRTSGGYEQYF
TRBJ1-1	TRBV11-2	CASSDGAGGYTEAFF
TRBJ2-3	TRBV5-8	CASSWGLAGRTDTQYF
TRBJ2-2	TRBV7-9	CASSPRERGDTGELFF
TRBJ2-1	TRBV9	CASSKIAGHEQFF
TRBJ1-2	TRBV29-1	CSAEPQGSYGYTF
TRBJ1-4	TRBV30	CAWSPAVHEKLFF
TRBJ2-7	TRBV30	CAWSRDTTYEQYF
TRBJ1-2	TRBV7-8	CASSLGVSVYGYTF
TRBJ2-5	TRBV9	CASSPTGQGVGETQYF
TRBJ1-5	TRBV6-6	CATNRERNQPQHF
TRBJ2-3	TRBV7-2	CASSLDLGRGQGTQYF
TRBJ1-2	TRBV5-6	CASSFDTAGYTF
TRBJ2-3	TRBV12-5	CASGLVFSWTGSSDTQYF
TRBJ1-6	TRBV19	CASSLAGTGGSPLHF
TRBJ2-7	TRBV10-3	CAISEAAGGAVMDEQYF